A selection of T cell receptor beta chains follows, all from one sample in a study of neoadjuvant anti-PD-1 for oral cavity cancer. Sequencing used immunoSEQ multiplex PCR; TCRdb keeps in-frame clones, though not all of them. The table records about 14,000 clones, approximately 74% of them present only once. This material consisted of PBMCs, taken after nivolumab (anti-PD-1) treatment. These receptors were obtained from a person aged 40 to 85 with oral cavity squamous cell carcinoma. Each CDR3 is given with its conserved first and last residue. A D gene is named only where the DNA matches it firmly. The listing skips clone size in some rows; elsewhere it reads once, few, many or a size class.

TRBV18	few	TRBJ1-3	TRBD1	TGTGCCAGCTCACAAGGGGGCCCAAACGGCGGAAACACCATATATTTT	CASSQGGPNGGNTIYF
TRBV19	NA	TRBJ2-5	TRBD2	TGTGCCAGTAGTCTGGGACTAGCGGGAGGCATTTCAGTTTTCGAGACCCAGTACTTC	CASSLGLAGGISVFETQYF
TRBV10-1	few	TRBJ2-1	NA	TGCGCCAGCAGTGAACCAGGCTTAGATGAGCAGTTCTTC	CASSEPGLDEQFF
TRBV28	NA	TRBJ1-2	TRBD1	TGTGCCAGCAGTTCGACAGGGGCGGGAGGCTACACCTTC	CASSSTGAGGYTF
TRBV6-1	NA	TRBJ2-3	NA	TGTGCCAGCAGTGAACAACCCACAGATACGCAGTATTTT	CASSEQPTDTQYF
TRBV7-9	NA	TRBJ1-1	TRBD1	TGTGCCAGCAGCCTTGGGACAGAAGCTGAAGCTTTCTTT	CASSLGTEAEAFF
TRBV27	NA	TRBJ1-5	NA	TGTGCCAGCAGGGGGCCTAGCAATCAGCCCCAGCATTTT	CASRGPSNQPQHF
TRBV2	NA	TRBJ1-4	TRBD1	TGTGCCAGCAGGGGGACAGCAGAAAAACTGTTTTTT	CASRGTAEKLFF
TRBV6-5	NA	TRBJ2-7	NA	TGTGCCAGCAGTTACCTGAGCTCCTACGAGCAGTACTTC	CASSYLSSYEQYF
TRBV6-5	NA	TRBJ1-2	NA	TGTGCCAGCACCAGGGGCGGCTATGGCTACACCTTC	CASTRGGYGYTF
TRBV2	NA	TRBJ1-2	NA	TGTGCCAGCGGGGGTGGGACCGACTATGGCTACACCTTC	CASGGGTDYGYTF
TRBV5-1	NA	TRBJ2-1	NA	TGCGCCAGCATAGGGGAGTACAATGAGCAGTTCTTC	CASIGEYNEQFF
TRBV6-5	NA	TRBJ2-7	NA	TGTGCCAGCAAGGGAGTCGCGCGCTACGAGCAGTACTTC	CASKGVARYEQYF
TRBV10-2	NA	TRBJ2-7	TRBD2	TGCGCCAGCAGTGATCCTGGGACGGTCCCGGGACTAGCGGGAGTGCCCTCCTACGAGCAGTACTTC	CASSDPGTVPGLAGVPSYEQYF
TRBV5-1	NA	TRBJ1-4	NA	TGCGCCAGCAGCTGGGCCAGGGGTTATTCAGGTGAAAAACTGTTTTTT	CASSWARGYSGEKLFF
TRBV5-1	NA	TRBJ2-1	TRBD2	TGCGCCAGCAGCTTGGACCCTAGCGGGAGGGCCGCGTTCTTC	CASSLDPSGRAAFF
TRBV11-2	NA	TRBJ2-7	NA	TGTGCCAGCAGCTTAACACAGTCATTTTCCTACGAGCAGTACTTC	CASSLTQSFSYEQYF
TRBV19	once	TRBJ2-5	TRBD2	TGTGCCAGTAGTTTCGGACTAGCGGAAAGTCGGGAGACCCAGTACTTC	CASSFGLAESRETQYF
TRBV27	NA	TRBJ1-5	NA	TGTGCCAGCAGTTTAGGGGGCGATCAGCCCCAGCATTTT	CASSLGGDQPQHF
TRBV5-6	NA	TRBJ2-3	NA	TGTGCCAGCAGCTCCGGGAACACAGATACGCAGTATTTT	CASSSGNTDTQYF
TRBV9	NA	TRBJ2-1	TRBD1	TGTGCCAGCAGCCACGGGACAGGGGGTCTGAGTGAGCAGTTCTTC	CASSHGTGGLSEQFF
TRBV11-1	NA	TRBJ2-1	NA	TGTGCCAGCAGCTTAGGTCCTGGCAATGAGCAGTTCTTC	CASSLGPGNEQFF
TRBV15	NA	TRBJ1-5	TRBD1	TGTGCCACCAGCGGAGACAGGGAAAATCAGCCCCAGCATTTT	CATSGDRENQPQHF